These 26 T cell receptor beta chains were all obtained from the same sample, sequenced in a study of T cells after yellow fever vaccination. MiXCR, run by TCRdb on the 5' RACE reads, gives a single entry per CDR3 protein. The data contain some 110,000 distinct CDR3 sequences, about 6.8% of them seen just once; the ten biggest clones take up 2.7%. Sequencing used CD4+ T cells sorted from PBMCs, obtained roughly 47 days after the first yellow fever vaccination. Source of these receptors: a man younger than 35 who received the YFV17D yellow fever vaccine.

The rearrangement joins TRBV18 to TRBJ2-7, with TRBD1 matching over 7 bases. The CDR3 consists of 14 residues. Germline V gene lookup returns CDR1 KGHSH and CDR2 LQKENI. After removal of 4 bases from V and 3 bases from J, the junction contained 6 bases not matched to a gene. CDR3 in DNA: TGTGCCAGCTCACTTGACAGGGCCGACTACGAGCAGTACTTC. Translating gives CASSLDRADYEQYF.

This clonotype was recorded many times. The chain has TRBV6-2 or TRBV6-3 and TRBJ1-2; 8 bases align to TRBD1. V trimming: 5 bases; J trimming: 4 bases; junction bases outside the gene matches: 15. CDR1 MNHEY and CDR2 SVGEGT come from the germline V gene. The CDR3 loop spans 17 amino acids. The CDR3 nucleotides are TGTGCCAGCAGTCAATCATCGACAGGGGATTCCAGCTATGGCTACACCTTC. Translation: CASSQSSTGDSSYGYTF.

This clonotype was seen at least ten times. The V gene is TRBV6-2 or TRBV6-3, the J gene TRBJ2-3; D might be TRBD2 (6 bases). This CDR3 has 17 amino acids. Germline-derived CDR1 and CDR2 are MNHEY and SVGEGT. With 4 bases removed from V and 3 bases from J, the gap between germline ends came to 20 bases. The CDR3 here is CASSSYPGVAETDTQYF. The CDR3 nucleotides are TGTGCCAGCAGTTCCTACCCCGGGGTAGCGGAGACAGATACGCAGTATTTT.

This clonotype was detected ten times or more. V gene TRBV20-1 combines with J gene TRBJ1-5; 7 bases line up with TRBD1. The CDR3 is 16 amino acids. The germline gives CDR1 DFQATT, CDR2 SNEGSKA (reference sequence). The J segment lost 1 base and the V segment lost 4 bases, leaving 10 bases of the junction unmatched. This chain's CDR3 is CSATKRQGISNQPQHF. The CDR3 coding sequence is TGCAGTGCTACCAAGAGACAGGGTATAAGCAATCAGCCCCAGCATTTT.

This clonotype was found many times. V gene TRBV15 combines with J gene TRBJ2-3; 10 bases match TRBD2. V shed 0 bases, J shed 3 bases, and the junction held 6 bases outside the gene matches. Per the germline V gene, CDR1 is LNHNV and CDR2 is YYDKDF (reference sequence). The CDR3 extends over 17 amino acids. CDR3 residues: CATSREASGGATDTQYF. CDR3 sequence (DNA): TGTGCCACCAGCAGAGAGGCCAGCGGGGGGGCAACAGATACGCAGTATTTT.

This clonotype was counted ten times or more. The chain employs TRBV4-1 and TRBJ2-6, with TRBD1 as a possible D gene (5 bases). In germline, CDR1 is MGHRA, CDR2 YSYEKL. The length of the CDR3 is 22 residues. Trimming left V 0 bases short and J 2 bases short, with 26 bases between. The CDR3 region has the DNA TGCGCCAGCAGCCAAGATAGTGGAGTTTGGGGCAGGGCTAGACCTGGGGCCAACGTCCTGACTTTC. Its translation: CASSQDSGVWGRARPGANVLTF.

The chain uses TRBV7-3 and TRBJ2-5, with D unresolved. This CDR3 has 13 amino acids. V was pared by 2 bases and J by 7 bases, with 11 bases between. Per germline, CDR1 SGHTA and CDR2 FQGTGA. CDR3 region: CASSLSSPGTQYF. CDR3 bases: TGTGCCAGCAGCTTATCCTCCCCGGGGACCCAGTACTTC.

The J gene is TRBJ2-7, the V gene TRBV6-5; no clear D. The CDR3 length is 15 residues. Germline V gene sequence: CDR1 MNHEY, CDR2 SVGAGI. The V end was cut by 1 base, the J end by 7 bases, with 17 bases between. The CDR3 here is CASSYLRQESSEQYF. Here the CDR3 DNA reads TGTGCCAGCAGTTACTTACGCCAGGAATCATCGGAGCAGTACTTC.

On this clonotype itself: Being one base from a much bigger clone, this may be a read error. The chain joins TRBV24-1 to TRBJ2-5, with a possible D match to TRBD1 (6 bases). The germline V gene encodes CDR1 KGHDR and CDR2 SFDVKD. The length of the CDR3 is 13 residues. This chain's CDR3 is CATSDFRGETPYF. The CDR3, as DNA: TGTGCCACCAGTGACTTCAGGGGCGAGACCCCGTACTTC.

The V call is TRBV27, the J call TRBJ1-2; D ambiguous. V was clipped by 5 bases and J by 8 bases, with 21 bases between them. Looked up from germline, CDR1 is MNHEY and CDR2 is SMNVEV (reference sequence). The CDR3 length is 15 residues. The chain's CDR3 is CASSPFSRSAGGYTF. In nucleotides, the CDR3 is TGTGCCAGCAGTCCCTTTAGTCGGTCGGCGGGGGGCTACACCTTC.

With respect to this clonotype: A much larger clone lies a single base off, so this may be a read error. V usage is TRBV30 and J usage is TRBJ1-5; D is unclear. The CDR3 runs to 12 residues. Trimming took 2 bases from V and 9 from J, leaving 11 bases between them. Per the germline V gene, CDR1 is GTSNPN and CDR2 is SVGIG (reference sequence). CDR3 DNA sequence: TGTGCCTGGAGTCCGGATTTAGGGCCCCAGCATTTT. This sequence encodes CAWSPDLGPQHF.

The CDR3 DNA is TGCGCCAGCAGCCAAGGGGCAGCGGGCCTTTACCAAGAGACCCAGTACTTC. Translated: CASSQGAAGLYQETQYF. The chain has TRBV4-3 and TRBJ2-5; possible D gene TRBD2, 6 bases. The germline CDR1 and CDR2 sequences are LGHNA and YSLEER. The CDR3 is 17 residues long. Trimming left V 1 base short and J 0 bases short, with 15 bases between.

This clonotype was detected many times. V gene TRBV10-3 combines with J gene TRBJ2-2, with 7 positions matching TRBD1. CDR1 and CDR2 (germline): ENHRY, SYGVKD. CDR3 length: 14 amino acids. V lost 8 bases and J lost 1; bases outside the gene matches: 4. The CDR3, as DNA: TGTGCCATCGCGAACAGGGGGAACACCGGGGAGCTGTTTTTT. This translates into CAIANRGNTGELFF.

This clonotype was counted many times. The genes are TRBV29-1 and TRBJ2-2; 8 bases match TRBD1. Trimming cost V 5 bases and J 1 base; bases outside gene matches: 9. Germline CDR1 and CDR2: SQVTM and ANQGSEA. This CDR3 has 16 residues. CDR3 bases: TGCAGCGTTCAAGGTAGACAGGGGAGGAACACCGGGGAGCTGTTTTTT. This encodes CSVQGRQGRNTGELFF.

In its sample, this clonotype was seen many times. V usage is TRBV20-1 and J usage is TRBJ2-5; D is perhaps TRBD1 or TRBD2 (7 bases each). Germline V lookup: CDR1 DFQATT, CDR2 SNEGSKA (reference sequence). V lost 5 bases to trimming and J lost 6 bases, with 16 bases between them. The CDR3 sequence is 13 residues long. The CDR3 loop reads CSAYQGGPKTQYF. CDR3 in DNA: TGCAGTGCTTACCAGGGGGGGCCGAAGACCCAGTACTTC.

This clonotype has ten or more counts. This chain joins TRBV29-1 and TRBJ2-5, with D tentatively TRBD2 (6 bases). V was shortened by 2 bases and J by 1 base, with 11 bases between the two germline ends. Germline values: CDR1 SQVTM, CDR2 ANQGSEA. This CDR3 has 14 residues. The CDR3 DNA reads as TGCAGCGTTGAACTGCGGGGTCCCCAAGAGACCCAGTACTTC. Its protein product is CSVELRGPQETQYF.

At least ten counts were recorded for this clonotype. The chain recombines TRBV20-1 with TRBJ2-5; D may match TRBD1 or TRBD2 (6 bases each). Germline V gene lookup returns CDR1 DFQATT and CDR2 SNEGSKA (reference sequence). The CDR3 sequence is 15 residues long. V was clipped by 3 bases and J by 2 bases, with 16 bases between them. The CDR3 protein is CSARRFGGNQETQYF. The DNA of the CDR3 is TGCAGTGCTAGGCGTTTCGGGGGCAATCAAGAGACCCAGTACTTC.

This clonotype has a count of ten or more. The rearrangement links TRBV5-1 to TRBJ2-5; 9 bases are shared with TRBD1. V shed 5 bases, J shed 5 bases, and the junction held 7 bases outside the gene matches. Germline V lookup: CDR1 SGHRS, CDR2 YFSETQ. The CDR3 extends over 14 amino acids. The CDR3: CASRPQGAEETQYF. CDR3 sequence (DNA): TGCGCCAGCAGGCCACAGGGGGCTGAGGAGACCCAGTACTTC. Filled out from reference TRBV5-1 and TRBJ2-5, the complete variable domain reads KAGVTQTPRYLIKTRGQQVTLSCSPISGHRSVSWYQQTPGQGLQFLFEYFSETQRNKGNFPGRFSGRQFSNSRSEMNVSTLELGDSALYLCASRPQGAEETQYFGPGTRLLVL.

This clonotype was found many times. V is TRBV18 and J is TRBJ2-3; 7 nucleotides line up with TRBD2. J was trimmed by 5 bases and V by 6 bases; bases with no gene match: 14. The CDR3 length is 16 residues. Germline V lookup: CDR1 KGHSH, CDR2 LQKENI. Here the CDR3 reads CASSPPTASGRDTQYF. The CDR3 DNA reads as TGTGCCAGCTCCCCCCCCACGGCTAGCGGAAGAGATACGCAGTATTTT.

This clonotype was recorded at least ten times. The CDR3 is CASSYSKLDTQYF. The CDR3 DNA reads TGTGCCAGCAGTTACTCGAAACTGGATACGCAGTATTTT. This chain uses TRBV6-2 or TRBV6-3 with TRBJ2-3, with D uncertain. Germline V gene sequence: CDR1 MNHEY, CDR2 SVGEGT. The CDR3 runs to 13 residues. The V end lost 0 bases, the J end lost 6 bases, and 7 bases lay between the germline ends.

The chain uses TRBV14 and TRBJ2-3, with unresolved D. Germline V lookup: CDR1 SGHDN, CDR2 FVKESK. The CDR3 spans 16 residues. The V end lost 0 bases, the J end lost 0 bases, and 10 bases lay between the germline ends. The CDR3 bases are TGTGCCAGCAGCCAAGATCTAGACTTTAGCACAGATACGCAGTATTTT. This sequence encodes CASSQDLDFSTDTQYF. Drawing the rest from reference TRBV14 and TRBJ2-3, the complete variable domain is EAGVTQFPSHSVIEKGQTVTLRCDPISGHDNLYWYRRVMGKEIKFLLHFVKESKQDESGMPNNRFLAERTGGTYSTLKVQPAELEDSGVYFCASSQDLDFSTDTQYFGPGTRLTVL.

This clonotype has at least ten counts. The gene calls are TRBV11-2 and TRBJ2-3; D may be TRBD1 (6 bases). There are 15 residues in the CDR3. V was pared by 5 bases and J by 4 bases, with 16 bases between. Germline-derived CDR1 and CDR2 are SGHAT and FQNNGV. The CDR3 reads CASSLLDRPPDTQYF. In DNA form, the CDR3 reads TGTGCCAGCAGCCTGCTTGACAGGCCCCCAGATACGCAGTATTTT. Looking up the rest from reference TRBV11-2 and TRBJ2-3 gives the full variable domain: EAGVAQSPRYKIIEKRQSVAFWCNPISGHATLYWYQQILGQGPKLLIQFQNNGVVDDSQLPKDRFSAERLKGVDSTLKIQPAKLEDSAVYLCASSLLDRPPDTQYFGPGTRLTVL.

This clonotype was observed many times. Written as DNA, the CDR3 is TGTGCCAGCAGTGCGGGGTGGGTGGAAGGCTACACCTTC. Protein product: CASSAGWVEGYTF. V and J are TRBV12-3 or TRBV12-4 and TRBJ1-2; D remains unclear. Deletions cut 5 bases from V and 8 bases from J, with 15 bases between. This CDR3 is 13 amino acids long.

The gene calls are TRBV5-4 and TRBJ1-1, with D possibly matching TRBD1 (5 bases). The germline V gene encodes CDR1 SGHNT and CDR2 YYREEE (reference sequence). V lost 4 bases to trimming and J lost 3 bases, with 16 bases between them. There are 15 residues in the CDR3. CDR3 coding DNA: TGTGCCAGCAGCCCGTCACAGACAGAACACACTGAAGCTTTCTTT. Protein sequence: CASSPSQTEHTEAFF.

This clonotype was observed at least ten times. The chain recombines TRBV20-1 with TRBJ1-1, with D unresolved. The CDR3 spans 15 residues. V shed 7 bases and J shed 4 bases, with 22 bases lying between them. Germline V gene data show CDR1 as DFQATT and CDR2 as SNEGSKA (reference sequence). The CDR3 sequence is CSGAGDYNAVTEAFF. The CDR3 bases are TGCAGTGGAGCCGGGGATTATAACGCAGTCACTGAAGCTTTCTTT.

The chain has TRBV6-1 and TRBJ1-2, with D perhaps TRBD1 (5 bases). The CDR3 sequence is 13 residues long. Trimming removed 8 bases from V and 5 bases from J, with 15 bases in between. CDR1 is MNHNS and CDR2 is SASEGT in the germline V gene. CDR3 bases: TGTGCCAGCTTCCCGGGGGGGTTGTATGGCTACACCTTC. Protein sequence: CASFPGGLYGYTF.